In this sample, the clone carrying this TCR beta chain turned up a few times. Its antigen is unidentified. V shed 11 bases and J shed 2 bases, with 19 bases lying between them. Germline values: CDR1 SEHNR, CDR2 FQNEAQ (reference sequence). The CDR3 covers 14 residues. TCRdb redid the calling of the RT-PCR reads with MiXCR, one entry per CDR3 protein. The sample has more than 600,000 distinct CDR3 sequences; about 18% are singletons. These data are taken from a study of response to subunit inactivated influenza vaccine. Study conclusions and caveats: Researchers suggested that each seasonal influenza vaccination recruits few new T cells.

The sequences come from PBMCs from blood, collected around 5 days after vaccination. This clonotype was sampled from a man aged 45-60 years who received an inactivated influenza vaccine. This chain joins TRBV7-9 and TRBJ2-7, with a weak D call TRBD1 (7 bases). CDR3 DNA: TGTGCCGGAGGATTGACAGGGAGGCCCTACGAGCAGTACTTC. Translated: CAGGLTGRPYEQYF.